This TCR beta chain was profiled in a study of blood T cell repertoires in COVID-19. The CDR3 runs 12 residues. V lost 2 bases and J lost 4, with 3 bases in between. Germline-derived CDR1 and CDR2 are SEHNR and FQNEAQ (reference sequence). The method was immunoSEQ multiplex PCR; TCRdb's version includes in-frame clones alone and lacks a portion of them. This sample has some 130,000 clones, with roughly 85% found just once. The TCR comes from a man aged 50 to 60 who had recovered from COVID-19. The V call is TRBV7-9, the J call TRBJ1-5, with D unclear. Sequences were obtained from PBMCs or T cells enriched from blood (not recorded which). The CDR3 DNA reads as TGTGCCAGCAGCTTACTAAATCAGCCCCAGCATTTT. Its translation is CASSLLNQPQHF.